This T cell receptor (beta chain) was captured in a study of blood T cell repertoires in COVID-19. About the research overall: Whether acute or convalescent, the COVID-19 samples came from the United States, Italy and Spain. The analysed material was cDNA or gDNA that came from T cells, B-cell-depleted T cells, or PBMCs.

Authors' methods: It was from reference gene primer amplification that nucleated cell counts were estimated. Data came from immunoSEQ multiplex PCR; TCRdb stores just in-frame clones and leaves some out. V and J calls and clone size are those listed in that table; D and trimming were worked out from the DNA. The sample yields a few hundred thousand clones, about nine tenths seen once. CDR1 is SGHRS, CDR2 YFSETQ, per germline. CDR3 length equals 16 residues. With 0 bases clipped from V and 6 bases from J, the junction kept 8 bases outside the gene matches. The sample consisted of peripheral blood. The chain uses TRBV5-1 and TRBJ2-2, with 7 positions matching TRBD1. The receptor comes from a man in his forties or fifties with acute or convalescent COVID-19. Here the CDR3 reads CASSLVTGAGSGELFF. In nucleotides, the CDR3 is TGCGCCAGCAGCTTGGTTACAGGGGCAGGTTCCGGGGAGCTGTTTTTT.